The table lists the clone carrying this T cell receptor beta chain with a count of one. The same CDR3 is also encoded by other DNA sequences in this sample. This entry is derived from a study of shared clonotypes between healthy human individuals. V gave up 4 bases and J gave up 3 bases; unmatched junction bases: 2. Germline V gene sequence: CDR1 SGDLS, CDR2 YYNGEE. The CDR3 is 13 residues long. CD45RO-negative, CCR7-selected cells formed the naive CD8 fraction, which excluded terminally differentiated effector memory CD45RA+ cells. Assay: immunoSEQ multiplex PCR; the TCRdb copy retains only in-frame clones and omits some. The sample records 2 million to 2.5 million clones, approximately 94% being singletons.

This rearrangement joins TRBV9 to TRBJ1-2; 8 bases fit TRBD1. Sequencing input: naive CD8+ T cells sorted from blood. This clonotype originated in a man younger than 35 in good health. The CDR3 protein is CASSLGQDYGYTF. The CDR3 bases are TGTGCCAGCAGCCTGGGACAGGACTATGGCTACACCTTC.